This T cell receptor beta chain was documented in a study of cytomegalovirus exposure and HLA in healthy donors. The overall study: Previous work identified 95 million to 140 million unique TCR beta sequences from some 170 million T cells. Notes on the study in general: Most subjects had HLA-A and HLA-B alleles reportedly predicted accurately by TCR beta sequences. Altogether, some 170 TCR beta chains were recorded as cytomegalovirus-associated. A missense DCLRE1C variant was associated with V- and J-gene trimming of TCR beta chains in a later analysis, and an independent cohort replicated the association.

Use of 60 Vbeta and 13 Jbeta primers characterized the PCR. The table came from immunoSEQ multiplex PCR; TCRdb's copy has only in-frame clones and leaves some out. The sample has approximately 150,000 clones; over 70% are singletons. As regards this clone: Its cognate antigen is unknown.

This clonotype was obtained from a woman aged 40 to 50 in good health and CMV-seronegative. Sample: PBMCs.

The CDR3 nucleotides read TGCGCCAGCAGCCGTGAAATCGGCCCGGGAGGATACTTAGCCAAAAACATTCAGTACTTC. It encodes CASSREIGPGGYLAKNIQYF. The V call is TRBV5-1, the J call TRBJ2-4; the match to TRBD2 covers 7 bases. The germline V gene encodes CDR1 SGHRS and CDR2 YFSETQ. The CDR3 loop spans 20 amino acids. Trimming took 4 bases from V and 0 from J; bases not matched to a gene: 19.